Listed below are T cell receptor beta chains from one sample, sequenced in a study of T-cell reconstitution after alpha-beta-depleted transplantation in children. One entry per CDR3 protein results from TCRdb running MiXCR on the PCR reads. The table records 200,000 to 300,000 distinct CDR3 sequences, roughly a quarter of them present only once. This material consisted of PBMCs, taken before TCRalphabeta/CD19-depleted stem cell transplant. These TCRs come from a girl under 10 years old with Fanconi anemia, due to receive a stem cell transplant. Each CDR3 is given with its conserved first and last residue. The order of the fields is D gene, clone size, J gene, V gene, CDR3 protein, CDR3 DNA. A D gene is named only where the DNA matches it firmly. Clone size is given for some rows only: seen once, a few or many times, or a class if the clone is expanded.

>TRBD1|many|TRBJ1-2|TRBV12-3/TRBV12-4
CASTLDRVRGYTF
TGTGCCAGCACCCTCGACAGGGTCCGCGGCTACACCTTC
>TRBD2|NA|TRBJ2-2|TRBV5-1
CASSFGSGRLNTGELFF
TGCGCCAGCAGCTTCGGTAGCGGGAGACTAAACACCGGGGAGCTGTTTTTT
>NA|NA|TRBJ1-2|TRBV25-1
CASAGGTAGVGYGYTF
TGTGCCAGCGCGGGGGGTACCGCGGGAGTAGGCTATGGCTACACCTTC
>NA|many|TRBJ2-1|TRBV27
CASSLSSSGFFNEQFF
TGTGCCAGCAGTTTATCCTCGAGCGGGTTCTTCAATGAGCAGTTCTTC
>NA|few|TRBJ1-6|TRBV6-1
CASRPIRSSYNSPLHF
TGTGCCAGCAGGCCAATCAGGAGCTCCTATAATTCACCCCTCCACTTT
>NA|NA|TRBJ2-2|TRBV29-1
CSVEPQGNTGELFF
TGCAGCGTTGAACCACAGGGGAACACCGGGGAGCTGTTTTTT
>TRBD1|many|TRBJ2-1|TRBV12-3/TRBV12-4
CASTGAPPSPYNEQFF
TGTGCCAGTACAGGGGCCCCACCCTCCCCCTACAATGAGCAGTTCTTC
>NA|many|TRBJ2-3|TRBV6-5
CASSYVNPGSDTQYF
TGTGCCAGCAGTTACGTGAACCCAGGGTCAGATACGCAGTATTTT
>TRBD1|many|TRBJ2-6|TRBV20-1
CSARGPDRHRSGANVLTF
TGCAGTGCTAGGGGGCCGGACAGGCACCGCTCTGGGGCCAACGTCCTGACTTTC
>NA|NA|TRBJ2-7|TRBV27
CASSWEWASYEQYF
TGTGCCAGCAGTTGGGAGTGGGCATCCTACGAGCAGTACTTC
>NA|NA|TRBJ2-3|TRBV7-2
CASSLALAMDTQYF
TGTGCCAGCAGCTTAGCACTAGCCATGGATACGCAGTATTTT
>NA|many|TRBJ1-1|TRBV5-1
CASRRVEVTEAFF
TGCGCCAGCAGGAGGGTTGAGGTCACTGAAGCTTTCTTT
>NA|many|TRBJ2-5|TRBV29-1
CSVEKLVAVTETQYF
TGCAGCGTTGAGAAGCTAGTAGCGGTGACGGAGACCCAGTACTTC
>NA|many|TRBJ2-7|TRBV20-1
CSASFLGILYEQYF
TGCAGTGCTAGTTTCCTGGGCATATTATACGAGCAGTACTTC
>NA|NA|TRBJ2-2|TRBV12-3/TRBV12-4
CASSSQIGVTGELFF
TGTGCCAGCAGTTCGCAAATAGGGGTTACCGGGGAGCTGTTTTTT
>TRBD2|few|TRBJ2-1|TRBV28
CASSSGLAGDDFSNEQFF
TGTGCCAGCAGTTCCGGACTAGCGGGAGACGATTTCTCCAATGAGCAGTTCTTC
>NA|NA|TRBJ1-1|TRBV7-8
CASSLAGGTKAFF
TGTGCCAGCAGCTTAGCAGGGGGGACGAAGGCTTTCTTT
>TRBD2|NA|TRBJ2-1|TRBV2
CASSGLAGSNEQFF
TGTGCCAGCAGTGGATTAGCGGGATCCAATGAGCAGTTCTTC
>NA|NA|TRBJ2-5|TRBV20-1
CSAERGRETQYF
TGCAGTGCGGAGAGGGGACGAGAGACCCAGTACTTC
>NA|NA|TRBJ1-1|TRBV29-1
CSVARVRNTEAFF
TGCAGCGTTGCTAGGGTGAGGAACACTGAAGCTTTCTTT